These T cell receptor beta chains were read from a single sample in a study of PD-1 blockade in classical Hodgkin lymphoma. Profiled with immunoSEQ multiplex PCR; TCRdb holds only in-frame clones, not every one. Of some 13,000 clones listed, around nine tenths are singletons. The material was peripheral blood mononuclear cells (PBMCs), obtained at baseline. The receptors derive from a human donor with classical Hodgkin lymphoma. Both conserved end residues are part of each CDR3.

CDR3: CSVVADSYGYTF; J: TRBJ1-2; V: TRBV29-1
CDR3: CAWSGTGPDTQYF; J: TRBJ2-3; V: TRBV30
CDR3: CASSRGAGNTIYF; J: TRBJ1-3; V: TRBV11-2
CDR3: CASSLEGRPTDTQYF; J: TRBJ2-3; V: TRBV11-3
CDR3: CASSSGGPETQYF; J: TRBJ2-5; V: TRBV28
CDR3: CATLGGSYGYTF; J: TRBJ1-2; V: TRBV19
CDR3: CASRERPEPVNTGELFF; J: TRBJ2-2; V: TRBV7-6
CDR3: CAITQRGGSVTEAFF; J: TRBJ1-1; V: TRBV10-3
CDR3: CASSGTDAYGYTF; J: TRBJ1-2; V: TRBV2
CDR3: CASSLGTGAKETQYF; J: TRBJ2-5; V: TRBV11-3
CDR3: CASSLTYNEQFF; J: TRBJ2-1; V: TRBV11-3
CDR3: CSVEGGNLLYEQYF; J: TRBJ2-7; V: TRBV29-1